This record looks at one T cell receptor (beta chain) sequence and its context. Which antigen it targets is not known. One base away there is no much larger clone; base qualities are not given. The CDR3 runs 14 amino acids, cysteine and phenylalanine included. Only the CDR3 region is kept as DNA, spanning 42 bases read in frame from base 1. Trimming costs V 2 bases and J 1 base, and their ends lie 8 bases apart. CDR1 SGHTA and CDR2 FQGNSA are derived from the germline V gene. The library was built by means of the immunoSEQ multiplex PCR assay. A mixture of 60 forward primers for TCR Vbeta segments and 13 reverse primers for TCR Jbeta segments was used in the multiplex PCR. Amplification of the CDR3 region of rearranged TCR beta genes was performed with a multiplex PCR assay on genomic DNA. The amplified TCR beta libraries were sequenced on the Illumina HiSeq System as 87-base-pair reads. As for the authors' bioinformatics: In a later analysis, tens of millions of unique TCR beta chains were counted across the roughly 700 repertoires, and roughly 11 million of these chains were shared by at least two donors. Raw reads were error-corrected and collapsed into unique sequences by a nearest-neighbor algorithm in which closely related sequences were merged to remove PCR and sequencing errors. V, D and J gene segments were assigned by aligning CDR3 sequences to IMGT reference sequences. For a sequence to be retained, a match of at least six nucleotides was required to both a V gene segment and a J gene segment. Rearrangements were classified as productive when the CDR3 lacked stop codons and remained in frame with V and J, and all other rearrangements were classified as non-productive. Following IMGT convention, CDR3 was defined as the stretch from the second conserved V-encoded cysteine to the conserved J-encoded phenylalanine. The earlier analysis of about 530 of the donors excluded any sequence lacking an unambiguous match to a single V gene segment. In an earlier analysis of approximately 610 of the donors, V segments were called functional above 56.7% productive rearrangements and were called segregating when the between-donor standard deviation exceeded 5%. A statistical classification framework was built for diagnosing cytomegalovirus status from the catalog of TCR beta chain sequences. V and J gene assignment, in a later analysis, came from comparing TCR nucleotide sequences with IMGT/GENE-DB human TR gene sequences. The TCRdist pipeline was used in a later analysis to assign CDR3 sequences and most-parsimonious VDJ recombination scenarios. In a later analysis, each TCR beta chain was defined by its CDR3 amino acid sequence together with its V-gene family, and reads lacking a unique V-gene family were excluded. A later analysis removed 500 to 650 highly shared, low-generation-probability nucleotide sequences to deal with suspected cross-contamination and a sequencing artifact. A later analysis calculated a clonal expansion index for each public chain from normalized within-repertoire ranks of inferred template counts. Generation probabilities in a later analysis came from a VDJ recombination model fitted to out-of-frame rearrangements, and those results were checked against IGoR. A later analysis scored TCR-TCR, TCR-HLA and TCR-CMV co-occurrence with hypergeometric tests, applying a repertoire-size bias correction to TCR pairs. In a later analysis, false discovery rates were estimated by permuting HLA or CMV assignments 20 times. In a later analysis, co-occurring TCRs were grouped using DBSCAN, with TCRdist sequence similarity added in when clustering inside HLA-allele-positive subsets. Repertoires with fewer than 30,000 or more than 120,000 public chains were left out of co-occurrence clustering, as were about 5 repertoires with anomalous nucleotide sharing. Imported from immuneACCESS, the table was reduced by TCRdb to in-frame sequences with V and J called. These copies leave out some clones; in studies compared against another copy, an unresolved V gene accounts for under half, and the cause of the remainder is not known. That table gives V, J and clone size, and the DNA gave D and trimming. This sample holds 110,000 to 150,000 clones; 70% to 85% were observed only once. About 3.7% of the sample rests with the top ten.

The source of the sample is a study of cytomegalovirus exposure and HLA in healthy donors (TCRdb year 2017). At the level of the whole study: According to an earlier analysis of around 600 of the donors, about 179 million T cells yielded over 100 million unique TCR beta sequences and about 300 Gb of sequence data. An early release covering 500 to 750 HLA-typed donors comprised about 300 gigabases of sequencing data and around 80 million unique TCR sequences. Of the approximately 400 genotyped donors, 65% to 90% were placed in the genetic ancestry cluster associated with self-reported Caucasian donors. The aim of the study was to test whether cataloging public T cell receptors could identify signatures of past pathogen exposure. The T cell repertoires of 550 to 850 subjects were profiled by immunosequencing and related to cytomegalovirus serostatus. Along with the approximately 700-subject first cohort, a separate validation cohort of roughly 110 different subjects was used. The study combined high-throughput TCR immunosequencing, statistical association of individual TCRs with disease status, and machine learning to predict cytomegalovirus infection status. A later analysis re-analyzed previously published TCR beta repertoires from roughly 600 donors and added high-resolution HLA genotyping to study TCR occurrence patterns. In the later analysis, no new phenotypic data were used to find candidate immune exposures; instead, reliance was placed on TCR beta sequences and their occurrence across donors. An earlier analysis of approximately 640 of the donors applied high-throughput TCR beta sequencing to assess whether each TCR beta V gene segment acted as functional or pseudogenic. Donor age, sex, ethnicity and CMV serostatus were compiled alongside the repertoire data. Genome-wide SNP genotypes for about three fifths of the 666 donors were used in a later genetic analysis, which treated that subset as a discovery cohort. All discovery cohort repertoires had been generated using a single sequencing platform. HLA typing covered class I and class II loci at four-digit resolution. Typing coverage varied by locus: roughly 629-640 donors for A, B, C, DRB1 and DQB1; 500 to 550 for DQA1; more than 600 for DPA1; roughly 450 for DPB1. Four to six DR-DQ haplotypes were handled as single units for association and clustering, since linkage in the cohort was strong. Among 350 to 400 genotyped donors of the cohort, an average of 235,054 unique TCR beta nucleotide sequences were sequenced per donor, 15% to 20% of them non-productive. Results and caveats for the whole study, not just this receptor: CMV serostatus was the only immune exposure information available for the cohort. HLA typing was unavailable for some donors at each locus, so association tests used only the typed subset. According to the authors, the approach could potentially be generalized to other disease states and immunological phenotypes. Most TCR sequences were seen in very few donors, while some public TCRs were found in many individuals. In a later analysis, HLA-associated TCR beta chains showed more clonal expansion and lower generation probabilities than non-associated chains that were equally common. A later analysis reported that several top co-occurrence clusters appeared linked to parvovirus B19, influenza, CMV and Epstein-Barr virus. When HLA alleles, especially DR and DQ, strongly co-occurred, TCR associations were difficult to assign to individual alleles. In an earlier analysis of 587 of the donors, most TCR beta V segments were observed in productive rearrangements about 87% or about 30% of the time, broadly matching IMGT annotations. At a false discovery rate of 0.05, a later analysis linked around 17,000 TCR beta sequences to specific HLA alleles. In a later analysis, TCR association rates were found to vary across HLA loci, with the most associated TCRs seen for DRB1 alleles and the fewest for HLA-C alleles. A further reported finding was that TCR beta sequences accurately predicted the HLA-A and HLA-B alleles for most subjects in the first cohort. Some IMGT-functional V segments, including TRBV6-2 and TRBV6-3, could not be distinguished by the 87-base-pair reads and were therefore excluded. In the study, roughly 160 TCR beta chains were listed as associated with cytomegalovirus. A group of highly shared sequence variants was considered likely to be a technical artifact of the sequencing pipeline. An association between a missense DCLRE1C variant and V-gene and J-gene trimming of TCR beta chains was found in a later genetic analysis and replicated in an independent cohort. Linkage disequilibrium might explain the correlated functional status among segregating V segments, but an unknown experimental factor could not be excluded. Because counts were too low, 15 to 20 rarely observed V segments, including chromosome 9 orphons, were left out of the earlier analysis of about 500 of the donors. In both the original and validation cohorts, the classifier was reported to diagnose cytomegalovirus status with high specificity and sensitivity. Most CMV-associated TCR beta chains appeared to be HLA-restricted in a later analysis, and the HLA associations seemed to be driven largely by CMV exposure. The cohort was sequenced for TCR beta chains only, and without alpha or paired-chain data the features that could be detected were limited. A few of the identified cytomegalovirus-associated TCR beta chains were confirmed in vitro to be specific for cytomegalovirus antigens. According to a later genetic analysis, donors in an Asian-associated ancestry cluster had fewer N-insertions in productive TCRs than the roughly 660-donor mean. The presence/absence analyses assumed that sequencing depth was roughly uniform across donors, and that assumption may not be true.

In total, fewer than 750 healthy bone marrow donors made up the cohort. At the time of sampling, every cohort member was nominally healthy, though immune exposures that went unrecorded were likely present. The donor was CMV seronegative and was included in the group of a few hundred seronegative cohort members. A peripheral blood sample was collected from each donor, and TCR beta sequencing was performed on peripheral blood mononuclear cells. The Qiagen DNeasy Blood Extraction Kit was used to extract genomic DNA from the blood cell samples. The origin of this receptor is a male donor in good health and CMV-seronegative. Sequencing was carried out using PBMCs. The rearranged segments are TRBV7-2 and TRBJ1-1, with the D gene call left open. The encoded CDR3 is CASSLKWANTEAFF. In nucleotide form, the sequence is TGTGCCAGCAGCTTAAAGTGGGCGAACACTGAAGCTTTCTTT.